The 26 T cell receptor beta chains presented below share a single source sample, sequenced in a study of T cell clonotyping in hematopoietic cell transplantation. The time point is: recipient sample about 28 days before transplant, after cytoreduction. Clones were sequenced by immunoSEQ multiplex PCR, and TCRdb holds only the in-frame ones, with some missing. The table includes about 28,000 clones, 82% detected once. The sequences come from peripheral blood mononuclear cells, collected before stem cell transplant. The source of these receptors is a middle-aged man with acute myeloid leukemia. Some clones in this sample may be carry-over from other donors' samples.

This rearrangement joins TRBV5-4 to TRBJ2-1; D not certain. V lost 5 bases, J lost 7 bases, and 10 bases lay in between. Germline lookup yields CDR1 SGHNT and CDR2 YYREEE (reference sequence). CDR3 length: 12 residues. The CDR3 region has the DNA TGTGCCAGCAGGGCACCTGGGAATGAGCAGTTCTTC. It yields the protein CASRAPGNEQFF.

V usage is TRBV29-1 and J usage is TRBJ1-1; 7 bases match TRBD1. The CDR3 extends over 12 amino acids. V lost 4 bases to trimming and J lost 10 bases; unmatched junction nucleotides: 9. Germline values: CDR1 SQVTM, CDR2 ANQGSEA. CDR3 in amino acids: CSVADRAGGAFF. DNA for the CDR3: TGCAGCGTTGCCGACAGGGCGGGAGGAGCTTTCTTT.

The CDR3 DNA follows: TGTGCCAGCAGTTCCGATTGGCTAGCCGTAAACACCGGGGAGCTGTTTTTT. Amino acid sequence: CASSSDWLAVNTGELFF. J is TRBJ2-2 and V is TRBV28, with D perhaps matching TRBD2 (5 bases). This CDR3 is 17 amino acids long. Germline V CDR1 and CDR2: MDHEN, SYDVKM. The V and J ends lost 4 bases and 2 bases respectively, with 17 bases between them. Drawing the rest from reference TRBV28 and TRBJ2-2, the complete variable domain is DVKVTQSSRYLVKRTGEKVFLECVQDMDHENMFWYRQDPGLGLRLIYFSYDVKMKEKGDIPEGYSVSREKKERFSLILESASTNQTSMYLCASSSDWLAVNTGELFFGEGSRLTVL.

The chain has TRBV6-1 and TRBJ1-5; D is perhaps TRBD1 (5 bases). From germline, CDR1 is MNHNS and CDR2 SASEGT. Trimming cost V 6 bases and J 5 bases, with 14 bases left between them. CDR3 length equals 14 residues. DNA of the CDR3: TGTGCCAGCAGCGCGGGGGGGGTCCATCAGCCCCAGCATTTT. Protein: CASSAGGVHQPQHF.

The genes are TRBV7-2 and TRBJ1-6; TRBD1 matches 7 bases. Trimming took 5 bases from V and 8 from J; bases not matched to a gene: 3. CDR1 is SGHTA, CDR2 FQGNSA, per germline. This CDR3 is 13 amino acids long. CDR3: CASSPQGYSPLHF. The CDR3 DNA follows: TGTGCCAGCAGCCCACAGGGGTATTCACCCCTCCACTTT.

The chain employs TRBV5-6 and TRBJ1-1; 8 bases are a match to TRBD1. The CDR3 extends over 16 amino acids. CDR1 SGHDT and CDR2 YYEEEE come from the germline V gene. Trimming at V came to 2 bases and at J to 4 bases, leaving 10 bases not matched to a gene. CDR3 protein: CASSFFGTGGRTEAFF. The CDR3, as DNA: TGTGCCAGCAGCTTCTTTGGCACAGGGGGACGCACTGAAGCTTTCTTT. Looking up the rest from reference TRBV5-6 and TRBJ1-1 gives the full variable domain: DAGVTQSPTHLIKTRGQQVTLRCSPKSGHDTVSWYQQALGQGPQFIFQYYEEEERQRGNFPDRFSGHQFPNYSSELNVNALLLGDSALYLCASSFFGTGGRTEAFFGQGTRLTVV.

This clone appeared once. The chain combines TRBV11-3 with TRBJ2-7, with 9 bases fitting TRBD1. The V segment lost 5 bases and the J segment 5 bases; nucleotides outside the gene matches: 7. The CDR3 runs to 14 residues. Germline CDR1 is SGHNT and CDR2 is YENEEA. CDR3 in amino acids: CASSTGTGSHEQYF. DNA for the CDR3: TGTGCCAGCAGCACCGGGACAGGGAGCCACGAGCAGTACTTC.

The CDR3 sequence is CASSSPDWTGTSYEQYF. The CDR3 DNA follows: TGTGCCAGCAGTTCCCCCGACTGGACAGGGACATCCTACGAGCAGTACTTC. The chain combines TRBV28 with TRBJ2-7, with 8 bases aligning to TRBD1. The CDR3 loop spans 17 amino acids. After removal of 4 bases from V and 1 base from J, the junction contained 12 bases not matched to a gene. Germline values: CDR1 MDHEN, CDR2 SYDVKM.

CDR3 sequence reads: CAIKWGETGELFF. The CDR3, as DNA: TGTGCCATTAAGTGGGGGGAGACCGGGGAGCTGTTTTTT. This chain joins TRBV10-3 and TRBJ2-2; D is possibly TRBD2 (6 bases). The CDR3 consists of 13 residues. V lost 9 bases, J lost 5 bases, and 13 bases lay in between. Germline V CDR1 and CDR2: ENHRY, SYGVKD.

Here the CDR3 DNA reads TGTGCCTGGAAGGGCGGCTCCTACAATGAGCAGTTCTTC. It yields the protein CAWKGGSYNEQFF. The chain recombines TRBV30 with TRBJ2-1, with no clear D. The CDR3 covers 13 residues. The ends were cut back, 4 bases at V and 0 bases at J, with 7 bases in the middle. Germline-derived CDR1 and CDR2 are GTSNPN and SVGIG (reference sequence).

The chain recombines TRBV2 with TRBJ2-2, with D uncertain. The CDR3 is 15 amino acids. Germline V gene lookup returns CDR1 SNHLY and CDR2 FYNNEI. V lost 4 bases and J lost 2, with 11 bases in between. CDR3: CASSGEGINTGELFF. The CDR3, as DNA: TGTGCCAGCAGTGGGGAAGGGATCAACACCGGGGAGCTGTTTTTT.

This chain uses TRBV28 with TRBJ2-7; D may be TRBD2 (6 bases). Germline values: CDR1 MDHEN, CDR2 SYDVKM. The CDR3 covers 14 residues. V gave up 7 bases and J gave up 3 bases, with 16 bases separating them. The CDR3 is CASTRGGGGYEQYF. The CDR3 nucleotides are TGTGCCAGCACTCGTGGGGGAGGTGGCTACGAGCAGTACTTC.

The chain links TRBV30 to TRBJ2-7, with TRBD2 as a possible D gene (7 bases). Trimming removed 2 bases from V and 6 bases from J, with 20 bases in between. The germline gives CDR1 GTSNPN, CDR2 SVGIG (reference sequence). The CDR3 totals 15 residues. The CDR3 DNA reads as TGTGCCTGGAGTATAAGGGGGGGGACATCGAGCGAGCAGTACTTC. As protein: CAWSIRGGTSSEQYF. Full variable domain (remainder filled in from reference TRBV30 and TRBJ2-7): SQTIHQWPATLVQPVGSPLSLECTVEGTSNPNLYWYRQAAGRGLQLLFYSVGIGQISSEVPQNLSASRPQDRQFILSSKKLLLSDSGFYLCAWSIRGGTSSEQYFGPGTRLTVT.

This clone was counted once. The gene calls are TRBV6-1 and TRBJ1-3; a possible D gene is TRBD1 (6 bases). This CDR3 region has 15 residues. V was clipped by 6 bases and J by 5 bases, with 17 bases between them. Per germline, CDR1 MNHNS and CDR2 SASEGT. CDR3 in DNA: TGTGCCAGCAGGATTGGACAGATCGCTAGAAACACCATATATTTT. The encoded protein is CASRIGQIARNTIYF.

This chain uses TRBV30 with TRBJ1-5; a possible D gene is TRBD1 (5 bases). The germline gives CDR1 GTSNPN, CDR2 SVGIG (reference sequence). The CDR3 runs 15 residues. V was trimmed by 0 bases and J by 0 bases, leaving 9 bases between them. The CDR3 here is CAWSVGPNSNQPQHF. As DNA, the CDR3 is TGTGCCTGGAGTGTGGGGCCTAATAGCAATCAGCCCCAGCATTTT.

The chain employs TRBV19 and TRBJ2-1, with 10 bases aligning to TRBD1. V lost 4 bases to trimming and J lost 3 bases; unmatched junction nucleotides: 3. The CDR3 runs to 15 residues. The germline V gene has CDR1 LNHDA and CDR2 SQIVND (reference sequence). The CDR3 loop reads CASSRDRGGYNEQFF. CDR3 DNA: TGTGCCAGTAGTAGGGACAGGGGAGGCTACAATGAGCAGTTCTTC.

V is TRBV4-2 and J is TRBJ1-3; D not certain. In germline, CDR1 is LGHNA, CDR2 YNFKEQ. Between the trimmed V and J ends, which lost 1 base and 3 bases, there was a span of 16 bases. The CDR3 covers 17 residues. The CDR3 is CASSQGVVGIDGNTIYF. CDR3 bases: TGTGCCAGCAGCCAAGGGGTTGTTGGGATCGATGGAAACACCATATATTTT.

This sequence joins TRBV27 and TRBJ1-2; D not resolved. CDR3 length: 15 residues. V lost 3 bases and J lost 2, with 13 bases in between. Germline CDR1 is MNHEY and CDR2 is SMNVEV (reference sequence). CDR3 coding DNA: TGTGCCAGCAGTTTCGTCGCCGGCGGAAACTATGGCTACACCTTC. Amino acids: CASSFVAGGNYGYTF.

The rearrangement joins TRBV5-6 to TRBJ2-3, with TRBD2 matching over 7 bases. CDR1 SGHDT and CDR2 YYEEEE come from the germline V gene. The J segment lost 0 bases and the V segment lost 1 base, leaving 8 bases of the junction unmatched. CDR3 size: 17 residues. The CDR3 spells CASSLSSGGGSTDTQYF. CDR3 in DNA: TGTGCCAGCAGCTTGAGCTCCGGCGGGGGAAGCACAGATACGCAGTATTTT.

For the CDR3, the DNA is TGTGCCAGTAGTATCGCAGTAGGGAGCACCGGGGAGCTGTTTTTT. Its translation: CASSIAVGSTGELFF. The rearrangement links TRBV19 to TRBJ2-2; TRBD2 might be the D (5 bases). Germline CDR1 reads LNHDA; CDR2 reads SQIVND (reference sequence). Trimming cost V 3 bases and J 4 bases, with 12 bases left between them. The CDR3 has 15 amino acids.

This clone was found a few times. The chain joins TRBV20-1 to TRBJ1-1; no definite D call. The CDR3 extends over 11 amino acids. Germline assignment: CDR1 DFQATT and CDR2 SNEGSKA (reference sequence). Trimming left V 4 bases short and J 6 bases short, with 9 bases between. For the CDR3, the DNA is TGCAGTGCTACCCCTAGGTCTGAAGCTTTCTTT. Encoded protein: CSATPRSEAFF.

A single count supports this clone. This rearrangement joins TRBV10-3 to TRBJ1-5, with 7 bases aligning to TRBD1. Trimming took 0 bases from V and 5 from J; bases not matched to a gene: 10. CDR1 and CDR2 from the germline V gene are ENHRY and SYGVKD. This CDR3 has 17 amino acids. The CDR3 DNA is TGTGCCATCAGTGAGTCGTGGGGACAGAATCGCGATCAGCCCCAGCATTTT. Translation: CAISESWGQNRDQPQHF.

The genes are TRBV7-9 and TRBJ1-1, with D hard to call. Trimming pared 1 base from V and 5 bases from J, leaving 8 bases between. Germline assignment: CDR1 SEHNR and CDR2 FQNEAQ (reference sequence). This CDR3 comprises 13 residues. CDR3 sequence: CASSLESGTEAFF. In DNA, the CDR3 is TGTGCCAGCAGCTTAGAGTCAGGTACTGAAGCTTTCTTT.

This chain links TRBV5-1 with TRBJ2-3; no firm D call. Trimming removed 0 bases from V and 1 base from J, with 12 bases in between. Germline CDR1 is SGHRS and CDR2 is YFSETQ. The CDR3 consists of 16 residues. The CDR3 is CASSLDSARGTDTQYF. DNA of the CDR3: TGCGCCAGCAGCTTGGATTCGGCCCGGGGCACAGATACGCAGTATTTT.

This clone occurred a few times. The V call is TRBV5-7, the J call TRBJ1-4, with TRBD1 as a possible D gene (5 bases). TRBV5-7 belongs to the ORF category, with a function that is uncertain. V lost 3 bases and J lost 5, with 11 bases in between. CDR3 length: 14 amino acids. The CDR3 is CASSSDRANEKLFF. CDR3 bases: TGTGCCAGCAGCTCCGACAGAGCAAATGAAAAACTGTTTTTT.

The genes are TRBV4-2 and TRBJ1-5, with D unresolved. CDR1 LGHNA and CDR2 YNFKEQ come from the germline V gene. This CDR3 comprises 16 residues. V was shortened by 6 bases and J by 3 bases, with 18 bases between the two germline ends. CDR3 region: CASRLTTLGNNQPQHF. The CDR3 DNA follows: TGTGCCAGCAGGCTTACTACGCTAGGGAACAATCAGCCCCAGCATTTT.